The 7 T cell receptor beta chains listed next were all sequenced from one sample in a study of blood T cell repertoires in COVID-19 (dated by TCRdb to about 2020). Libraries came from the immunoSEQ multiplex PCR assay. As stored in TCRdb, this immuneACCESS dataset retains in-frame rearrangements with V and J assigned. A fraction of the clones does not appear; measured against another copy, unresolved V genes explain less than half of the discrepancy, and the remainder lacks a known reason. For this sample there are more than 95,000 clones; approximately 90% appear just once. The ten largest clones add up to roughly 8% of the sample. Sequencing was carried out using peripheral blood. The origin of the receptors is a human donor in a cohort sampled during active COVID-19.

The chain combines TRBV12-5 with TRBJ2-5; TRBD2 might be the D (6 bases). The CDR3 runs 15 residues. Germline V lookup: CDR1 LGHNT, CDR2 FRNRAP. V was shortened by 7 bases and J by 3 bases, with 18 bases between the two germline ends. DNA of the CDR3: TGTGCTAGTGTACTTCTCGGGACTCCCGAAGAGACCCAGTACTTC. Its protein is CASVLLGTPEETQYF.

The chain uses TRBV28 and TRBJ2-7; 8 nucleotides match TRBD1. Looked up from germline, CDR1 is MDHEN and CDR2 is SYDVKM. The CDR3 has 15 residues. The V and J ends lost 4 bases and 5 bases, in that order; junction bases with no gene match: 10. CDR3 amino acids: CASSSHRTGTHEQYF. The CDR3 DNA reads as TGTGCCAGCAGTTCCCACCGGACAGGGACCCACGAGCAGTACTTC.

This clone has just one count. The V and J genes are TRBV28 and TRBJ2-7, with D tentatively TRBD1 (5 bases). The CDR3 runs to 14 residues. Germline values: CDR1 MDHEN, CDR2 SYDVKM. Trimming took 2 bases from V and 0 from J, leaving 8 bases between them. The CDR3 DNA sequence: TGTGCCAGCAGTTTAGGGGCGACCTCCTACGAGCAGTACTTC. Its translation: CASSLGATSYEQYF.

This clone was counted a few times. CDR3: CASIHSGGVGGELFF. The DNA of the CDR3 is TGTGCCAGTATTCATAGCGGGGGTGTTGGCGGGGAGCTGTTTTTT. This rearrangement joins TRBV19 to TRBJ2-2; 9 bases fit TRBD2. This CDR3 has 15 amino acids. CDR1 and CDR2 (germline): LNHDA, SQIVND (reference sequence). V dropped 7 bases and J dropped 7; count of bases not matched to a gene: 10.

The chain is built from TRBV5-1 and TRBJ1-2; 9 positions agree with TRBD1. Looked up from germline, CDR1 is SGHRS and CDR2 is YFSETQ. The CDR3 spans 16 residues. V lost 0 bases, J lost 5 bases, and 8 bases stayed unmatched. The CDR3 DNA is TGCGCCAGCAGCTTGGCTCAGACAGGGGGTAATTATGGCTACACCTTC. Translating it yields CASSLAQTGGNYGYTF.

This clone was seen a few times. The CDR3 DNA follows: TGCAGCGTTGCGGTTCGGGGGTGGATAGGGGGCTACACCTTC. This sequence encodes CSVAVRGWIGGYTF. V usage is TRBV29-1 and J usage is TRBJ1-2; D might be TRBD1 (5 bases). V was trimmed by 4 bases and J by 8 bases, leaving 20 bases between them. The CDR3 loop spans 14 amino acids. CDR1 SQVTM and CDR2 ANQGSEA come from the germline V gene.

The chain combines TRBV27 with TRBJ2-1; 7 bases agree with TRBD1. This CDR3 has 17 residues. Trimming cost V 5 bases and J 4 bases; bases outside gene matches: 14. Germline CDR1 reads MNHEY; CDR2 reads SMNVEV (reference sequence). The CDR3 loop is CASSPSPPGQRYNEQFF. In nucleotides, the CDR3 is TGTGCCAGCAGTCCCTCACCCCCGGGACAGCGATACAATGAGCAGTTCTTC.